This entry describes one TCR beta chain. Its antigen is still unknown. No base quality values were provided; no much bigger clone lies one nucleotide off. The source of the sample is a study of T-cell reconstitution after alpha-beta-depleted transplantation in children (dated by TCRdb to about 2016). In the study overall: Using TCR repertoire profiling, the study quantitatively followed how T-cell immune reconstitution unfolded in children after TCRalphabeta/CD19-depleted allogeneic hematopoietic cell transplantation.

Receptors were amplified or captured by PCR. Sequencing was performed on an Illumina HiSeq 2500. TCR libraries were prepared with molecular barcoding, using unique molecular identifiers to normalize TCRbeta repertoire quantification. In-frame beta chains were kept once TCRdb had trimmed the public reads at Q25 with fastp and called clones with MiXCR. CDR3 protein sequences are deduplicated, and each keeps its most common genes and DNA. Here the sample has about 540,000 distinct CDR3 sequences; 18% occur a single time. Around 3.3% of the sample is in the top ten clones. The sequences come from PBMCs from the stem cell graft donor, collected from the stem cell graft. The sequence was obtained from a human donor who donated a stem cell graft to a child with acute lymphoblastic leukemia.

The DNA sequence reads TGTGCCAGCAGCCCCCTTGGAGGGGGCGGGAACTATGGCTACACCTTC. Its product reads: CASSPLGGGGNYGYTF. The chain is encoded by TRBV3-1 joined to TRBJ1-2; 7 central nucleotides agree with TRBD1. Inclusive of the bounding cysteine and phenylalanine, the CDR3 is 16 residues long. Of all the DNA, just the CDR3 is kept, 48 bases in frame from base 1. As encoded in the germline V gene (reference sequence), CDR1 is LGHDT while CDR2 is YNNKEL. V has 4 bases trimmed and J has 2 bases trimmed; junction bases matching no gene number 10.